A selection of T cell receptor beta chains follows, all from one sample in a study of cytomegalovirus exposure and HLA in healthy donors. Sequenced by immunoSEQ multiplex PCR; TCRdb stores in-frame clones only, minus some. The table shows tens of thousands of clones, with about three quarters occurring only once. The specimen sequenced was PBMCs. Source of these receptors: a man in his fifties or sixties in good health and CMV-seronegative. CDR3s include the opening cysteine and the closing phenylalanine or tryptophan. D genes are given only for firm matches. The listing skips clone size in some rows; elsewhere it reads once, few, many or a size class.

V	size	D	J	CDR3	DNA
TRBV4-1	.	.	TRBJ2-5	CASSQEVRGADQYF	TGCGCCAGCAGCCAAGAAGTCCGGGGGGCGGACCAGTACTTC
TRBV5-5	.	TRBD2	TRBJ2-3	CASTAGVSTDTQYF	TGTGCCAGCACAGCGGGGGTTAGCACAGATACGCAGTATTTT
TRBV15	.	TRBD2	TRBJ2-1	CATRAGTRAYNEQFF	TGTGCCACCAGGGCCGGGACTAGGGCCTACAATGAGCAGTTCTTC
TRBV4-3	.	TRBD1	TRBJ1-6	CASSQDRQGAPPLHF	TGCGCCAGCAGCCAAGATCGGCAGGGGGCCCCACCCCTCCACTTT
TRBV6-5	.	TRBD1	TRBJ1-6	CASSPQGYSPLHF	TGTGCCAGCAGCCCACAGGGGTATTCACCCCTCCACTTT
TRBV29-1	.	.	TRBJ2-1	CSARGDYNEQFF	TGCAGTGCCAGGGGGGACTACAATGAGCAGTTCTTC
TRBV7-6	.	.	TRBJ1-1	CASSLAGGGRGTEAFF	TGTGCCAGCAGCTTAGCAGGGGGGGGTAGGGGCACTGAAGCTTTCTTT
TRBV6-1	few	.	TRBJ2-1	CASSERRPRSNEQFF	TGTGCCAGCAGTGAAAGGAGGCCTCGGAGCAATGAGCAGTTCTTC
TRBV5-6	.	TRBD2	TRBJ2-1	CASREAGGGNEQFF	TGTGCCAGCAGGGAAGCGGGAGGGGGGAATGAGCAGTTCTTC
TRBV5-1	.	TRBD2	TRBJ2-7	CASSLAPLTSGGYEQYF	TGCGCCAGCAGCTTGGCCCCATTGACTAGCGGGGGTTACGAGCAGTACTTC
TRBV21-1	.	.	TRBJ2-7	CASSKAGGWREQGLAGRYEQYF	TGTGCCAGCAGCAAAGCCGGTGGGTGGCGAGAACAGGGACTAGCGGGACGCTACGAGCAGTACTTC
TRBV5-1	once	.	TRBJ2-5	CASGRQAGTETQYF	TGCGCCAGCGGAAGACAGGCCGGCACGGAGACCCAGTACTTC
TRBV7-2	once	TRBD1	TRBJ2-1	CASTSGTGVSDEQFF	TGTGCCAGCACTTCTGGGACAGGGGTTTCCGATGAGCAGTTCTTC
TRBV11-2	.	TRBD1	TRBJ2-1	CASSHRDRGRYEQFF	TGTGCCAGCAGCCACCGGGACAGGGGGAGGTACGAGCAGTTCTTC
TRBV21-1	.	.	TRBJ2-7	CASRGGRDEQYF	TGTGCCAGCAGGGGGGGGCGGGACGAGCAGTACTTC
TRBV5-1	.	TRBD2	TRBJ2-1	CASSFDLAGEWGNEQFF	TGCGCCAGCAGCTTTGACCTTGCGGGAGAGTGGGGCAATGAGCAGTTCTTC
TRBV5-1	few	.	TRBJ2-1	CASSLAPGQQYEQFF	TGCGCCAGCAGCTTGGCTCCGGGACAACAGTATGAGCAGTTCTTC
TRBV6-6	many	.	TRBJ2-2	CASSFRGETGELFF	TGTGCCAGCTCGTTTCGTGGAGAAACCGGGGAGCTGTTTTTT
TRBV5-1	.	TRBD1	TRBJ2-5	CASSITPGQGVQETQYF	TGCGCCAGCAGCATTACACCGGGACAGGGGGTCCAAGAGACCCAGTACTTC
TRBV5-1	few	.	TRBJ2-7	CASSPPTDAYEQYF	TGCGCCAGCAGCCCGCCGACAGACGCCTACGAGCAGTACTTC
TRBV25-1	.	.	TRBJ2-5	CASSDEPGAQYF	TGTGCCAGCAGTGATGAACCGGGGGCCCAGTACTTC
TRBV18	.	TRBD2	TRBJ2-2	CASSPSGRTNTGELFF	TGTGCCAGCTCACCTAGCGGGAGAACGAACACCGGGGAGCTGTTTTTT
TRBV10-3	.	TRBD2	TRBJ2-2	CAISVLAETGELFF	TGTGCCATCAGTGTGCTAGCGGAAACCGGGGAGCTGTTTTTT
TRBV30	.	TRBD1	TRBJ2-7	CAWSTGGTGGLGEQYF	TGTGCCTGGAGTACCGGGGGGACAGGGGGCCTCGGGGAGCAGTACTTC
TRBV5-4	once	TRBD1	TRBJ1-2	CASSGGTGRANYGYTF	TGTGCCAGCAGCGGGGGGACAGGCAGAGCTAACTATGGCTACACCTTC
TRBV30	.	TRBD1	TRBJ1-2	CAWNQGGGYTF	TGTGCCTGGAATCAGGGGGGTGGCTACACCTTC
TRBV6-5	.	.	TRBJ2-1	CASRLGGYDGNEQFF	TGTGCCAGCAGACTAGGGGGATATGACGGGAATGAGCAGTTCTTC
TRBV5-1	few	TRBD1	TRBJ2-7	CASSLLPGQNYEQYF	TGCGCCAGCAGCTTGTTGCCGGGACAGAACTACGAGCAGTACTTC
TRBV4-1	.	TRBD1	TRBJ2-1	CASSEDRGQDNEQFF	TGCGCCAGCAGCGAAGACAGGGGCCAAGACAATGAGCAGTTCTTC
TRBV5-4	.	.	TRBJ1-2	CASSSTGTNYGYTF	TGTGCCAGCAGCTCGACCGGGACTAACTATGGCTACACCTTC
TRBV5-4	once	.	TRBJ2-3	CASSTPTTPPDTQYF	TGTGCCAGCAGCACCCCTACGACTCCCCCAGATACGCAGTATTTT
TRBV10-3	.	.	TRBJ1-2	CAISQGYGYTF	TGTGCCATCAGTCAGGGCTATGGCTACACCTTC
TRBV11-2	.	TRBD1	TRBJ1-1	CASSLSPGTGTGAFF	TGTGCCAGCAGCTTATCCCCCGGGACAGGGACAGGTGCTTTCTTT
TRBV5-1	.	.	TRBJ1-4	CASSLDSTNEKLFF	TGCGCCAGCAGCTTAGACTCAACTAATGAAAAACTGTTTTTT
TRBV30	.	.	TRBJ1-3	CAWSSSGNTIYF	TGTGCCTGGAGCAGTTCTGGAAACACCATATATTTT
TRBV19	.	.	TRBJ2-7	CASSIKGLSYEQYF	TGTGCCAGTAGTATTAAGGGACTTTCCTACGAGCAGTACTTC
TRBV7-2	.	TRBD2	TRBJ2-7	CASSFDPSGGYEQYF	TGTGCCAGCAGCTTCGACCCTAGCGGGGGCTACGAGCAGTACTTC